The rows below give T cell receptor beta chains drawn from one sample of a study of T cells in Graves' hyperthyroidism and ophthalmopathy. TCRdb processed the multiplex PCR reads anew with MiXCR; each CDR3 protein has one entry. The sample comprises over 120,000 distinct CDR3 sequences, approximately 20% of which are singletons, and more than 60% rests with the top ten. The sequenced sample consisted of blood. The receptors were gathered from a woman in her forties or fifties with Graves' hyperthyroidism that later progressed to Graves' ophthalmopathy. Each CDR3 is given with its conserved first and last residue. Each record gives: D gene, J gene, V gene, clone size, CDR3 protein, CDR3 DNA. The D gene is left open where the match is weak. Part of the rows lack a size; the others show once, few, many or a class for expanded clones.

D: TRBD1; J: TRBJ1-5; V: TRBV6-1; size: many; CDR3: CASKGQHSNQPQHF; DNA: TGTGCCAGCAAGGGACAGCATAGCAATCAGCCCCAGCATTTT
D: TRBD2; J: TRBJ2-1; V: TRBV11-1; size: few; CDR3: CASSLAGEIYNEQFF; DNA: TGTGCCAGCAGCTTGGCGGGAGAGATCTACAATGAGCAGTTCTTC
D: TRBD1; J: TRBJ1-1; V: TRBV3-1; size: -; CDR3: CASSPTSRQGGNTEAFF; DNA: TGTGCCAGCAGCCCCACCTCGCGGCAGGGGGGGAACACTGAAGCTTTCTTT
D: TRBD1; J: TRBJ1-1; V: TRBV3-1; size: many; CDR3: CASSQGDRSTEAFF; DNA: TGTGCCAGCAGCCAAGGGGACAGGAGCACTGAAGCTTTCTTT
D: -; J: TRBJ1-3; V: TRBV28; size: few; CDR3: CASSRFSSGNTIYF; DNA: TGTGCCAGCAGTAGGTTCAGCTCTGGAAACACCATATATTTT
D: TRBD2; J: TRBJ2-1; V: TRBV7-2; size: many; CDR3: CASSLGSLAGSVEQFF; DNA: TGTGCCAGCAGCTTAGGATCCCTAGCGGGATCGGTTGAGCAGTTCTTC
D: -; J: TRBJ1-6; V: TRBV5-5; size: many; CDR3: CASSFSGEINSPLHF; DNA: TGTGCCAGCAGCTTTAGCGGAGAGATTAATTCACCCCTCCACTTT
D: -; J: TRBJ1-2; V: TRBV7-2; size: -; CDR3: CASRLGEYGYTF; DNA: TGTGCCAGCAGACTAGGGGAGTATGGCTACACCTTC
D: -; J: TRBJ1-5; V: TRBV28; size: few; CDR3: CASSFHRSDQPQHF; DNA: TGTGCCAGCAGTTTTCACAGGTCCGATCAGCCCCAGCATTTT
D: -; J: TRBJ1-6; V: TRBV3-1; size: few; CDR3: CASSHRSDNSPLHF; DNA: TGTGCCAGCAGCCACCGTTCAGATAATTCACCCCTCCACTTT
D: -; J: TRBJ2-3; V: TRBV18; size: many; CDR3: CASSPRKTDTQYF; DNA: TGTGCCAGCTCACCAAGGAAAACAGATACGCAGTATTTT
D: TRBD2; J: TRBJ2-1; V: TRBV6-1; size: many; CDR3: CASRTTGTRVNEQFF; DNA: TGTGCCAGCAGAACTACCGGGACTAGGGTCAATGAGCAGTTCTTC
D: -; J: TRBJ1-1; V: TRBV18; size: -; CDR3: CASSPTRDGSVVFF; DNA: TGTGCCAGCTCACCGACCCGGGACGGATCCGTAGTTTTCTTT
D: -; J: TRBJ2-7; V: TRBV6-1; size: many; CDR3: CASSRANSKYEQYF; DNA: TGTGCCAGCAGCAGGGCAAACTCCAAATACGAGCAGTACTTC
D: TRBD1; J: TRBJ2-7; V: TRBV7-9; size: many; CDR3: CASSFRDRPNYEQYF; DNA: TGTGCCAGCAGCTTCCGGGACAGGCCTAACTACGAGCAGTACTTC
D: -; J: TRBJ2-7; V: TRBV12-3/TRBV12-4; size: many; CDR3: CASSLGQNYEQYF; DNA: TGTGCCAGCAGTTTAGGCCAGAACTACGAGCAGTACTTC
D: -; J: TRBJ2-5; V: TRBV7-9; size: -; CDR3: CASSLGAPQETQYF; DNA: TGTGCCAGCAGCTTAGGGGCCCCCCAAGAGACCCAGTACTTC
D: TRBD1; J: TRBJ1-5; V: TRBV12-3/TRBV12-4; size: many; CDR3: CASSQTGGSNQPQHF; DNA: TGTGCCAGCAGCCAGACAGGGGGTAGCAATCAGCCCCAGCATTTT
D: -; J: TRBJ2-5; V: TRBV9; size: few; CDR3: CASSPSSGVSQYF; DNA: TGTGCCAGCAGCCCTTCTTCTGGGGTATCCCAGTACTTC
D: TRBD2; J: TRBJ2-7; V: TRBV5-1; size: few; CDR3: CASSGQQDSGRAMSYEQYF; DNA: TGCGCCAGCAGCGGGCAACAGGATAGCGGGAGGGCCATGAGTTACGAGCAGTACTTC
D: -; J: TRBJ1-1; V: TRBV28; size: many; CDR3: CASSLLGVNTEAFF; DNA: TGTGCCAGCAGTTTGCTAGGGGTGAACACTGAAGCTTTCTTT
D: -; J: TRBJ1-1; V: TRBV7-2; size: many; CDR3: CASSFAGNTEAFF; DNA: TGTGCCAGCAGCTTCGCGGGAAACACTGAAGCTTTCTTT
D: TRBD2; J: TRBJ2-7; V: TRBV6-2/TRBV6-3; size: many; CDR3: CASRRSSGNEQYF; DNA: TGTGCCAGCAGGAGATCTAGCGGGAACGAGCAGTACTTC
D: TRBD2; J: TRBJ2-1; V: TRBV15; size: -; CDR3: CATGEVESGAYNEQFF; DNA: TGTGCCACCGGAGAGGTTGAGAGCGGGGCATACAATGAGCAGTTCTTC
D: -; J: TRBJ1-1; V: TRBV6-5; size: -; CDR3: CASSYDGGEAFF; DNA: TGTGCCAGCAGTTACGACGGAGGTGAAGCTTTCTTT
D: -; J: TRBJ2-1; V: TRBV5-1; size: few; CDR3: CASSLRGLAEGGNEQFF; DNA: TGCGCCAGCAGCTTAAGGGGTCTAGCGGAGGGGGGGAATGAGCAGTTCTTC
D: TRBD1; J: TRBJ2-3; V: TRBV11-3; size: -; CDR3: CASSLSDRGTDTQYF; DNA: TGTGCCAGCAGCTTATCGGACAGGGGAACAGATACGCAGTATTTT
D: -; J: TRBJ2-7; V: TRBV10-3; size: many; CDR3: CAIGPTGMGQYF; DNA: TGTGCCATCGGACCGACAGGCATGGGGCAGTACTTC
D: TRBD1; J: TRBJ1-2; V: TRBV27; size: few; CDR3: CASSYDRTGDGYTF; DNA: TGTGCCAGCAGTTACGACCGGACAGGTGATGGCTACACCTTC